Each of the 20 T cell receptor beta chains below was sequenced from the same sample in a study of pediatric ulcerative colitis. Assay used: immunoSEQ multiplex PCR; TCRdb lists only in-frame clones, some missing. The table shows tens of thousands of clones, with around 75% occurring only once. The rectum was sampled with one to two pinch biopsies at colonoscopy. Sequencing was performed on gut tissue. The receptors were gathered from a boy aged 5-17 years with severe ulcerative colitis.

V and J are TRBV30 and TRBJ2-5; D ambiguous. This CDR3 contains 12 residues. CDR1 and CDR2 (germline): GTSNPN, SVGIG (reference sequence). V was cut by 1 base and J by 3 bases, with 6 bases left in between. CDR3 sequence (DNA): TGTGCCTGGAGTGGGGTAGAAGAGACCCAGTACTTC. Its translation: CAWSGVEETQYF.

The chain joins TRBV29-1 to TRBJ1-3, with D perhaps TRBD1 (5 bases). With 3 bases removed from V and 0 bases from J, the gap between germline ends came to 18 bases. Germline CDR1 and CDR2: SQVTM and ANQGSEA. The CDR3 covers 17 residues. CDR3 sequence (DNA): TGCAGCGTTGAGGTTACACCAGGGTCCCTCTCTGGAAACACCATATATTTT. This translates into CSVEVTPGSLSGNTIYF. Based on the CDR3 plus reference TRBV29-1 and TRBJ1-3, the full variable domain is SAVISQKPSRDICQRGTSLTIQCQVDSQVTMMFWYRQQPGQSLTLIATANQGSEATYESGFVIDKFPISRPNLTFSTLTVSNMSPEDSSIYLCSVEVTPGSLSGNTIYFGEGSWLTVV.

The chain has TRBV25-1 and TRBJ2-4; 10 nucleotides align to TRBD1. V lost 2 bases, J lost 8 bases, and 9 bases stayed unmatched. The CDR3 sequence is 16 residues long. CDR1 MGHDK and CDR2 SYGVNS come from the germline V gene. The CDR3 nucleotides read TGTGCCAGCAGTGAAGGGACAGGGGTAGGTAACGACATTCAGTACTTC. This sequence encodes CASSEGTGVGNDIQYF.

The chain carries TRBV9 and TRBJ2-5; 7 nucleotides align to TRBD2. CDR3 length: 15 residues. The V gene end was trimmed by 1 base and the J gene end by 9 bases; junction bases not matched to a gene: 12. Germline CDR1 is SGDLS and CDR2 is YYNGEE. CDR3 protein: CASSVSGWGGEAQYF. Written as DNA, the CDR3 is TGTGCCAGCAGCGTATCAGGCTGGGGAGGGGAGGCCCAGTACTTC.

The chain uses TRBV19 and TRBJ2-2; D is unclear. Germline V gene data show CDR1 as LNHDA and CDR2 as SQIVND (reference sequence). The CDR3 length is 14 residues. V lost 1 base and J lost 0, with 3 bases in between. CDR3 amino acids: CASSIVPNTGELFF. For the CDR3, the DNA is TGTGCCAGTAGTATAGTACCGAACACCGGGGAGCTGTTTTTT.

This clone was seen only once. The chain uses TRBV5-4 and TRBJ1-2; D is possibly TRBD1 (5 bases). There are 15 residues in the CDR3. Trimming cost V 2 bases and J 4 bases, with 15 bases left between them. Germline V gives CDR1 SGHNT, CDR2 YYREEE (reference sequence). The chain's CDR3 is CASSFSDVGVYGYTF. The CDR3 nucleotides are TGTGCCAGCAGCTTCTCCGACGTGGGGGTCTATGGCTACACCTTC.

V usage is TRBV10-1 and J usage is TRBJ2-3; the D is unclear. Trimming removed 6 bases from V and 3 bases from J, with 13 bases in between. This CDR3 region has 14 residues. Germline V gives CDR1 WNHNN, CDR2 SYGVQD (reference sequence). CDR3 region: CASRTPRETDTQYF. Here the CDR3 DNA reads TGCGCCAGCAGAACCCCTAGGGAAACAGATACGCAGTATTTT.

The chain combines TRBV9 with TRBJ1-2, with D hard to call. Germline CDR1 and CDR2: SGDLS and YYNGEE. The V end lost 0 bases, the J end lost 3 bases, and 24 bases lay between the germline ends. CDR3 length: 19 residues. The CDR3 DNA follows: TGTGCCAGCAGCGTAGGGTCAGGAGACCGCGGTGTGTTTGACTATGGCTACACCTTC. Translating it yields CASSVGSGDRGVFDYGYTF.

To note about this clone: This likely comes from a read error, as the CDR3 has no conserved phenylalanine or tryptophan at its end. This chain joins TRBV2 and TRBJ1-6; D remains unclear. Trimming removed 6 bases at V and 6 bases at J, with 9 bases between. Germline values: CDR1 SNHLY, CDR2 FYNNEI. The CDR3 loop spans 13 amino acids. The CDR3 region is CASRVRGNSPLHL. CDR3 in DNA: TGTGCCAGCAGGGTCCGCGGTAATTCACCCCTCCACCTT.

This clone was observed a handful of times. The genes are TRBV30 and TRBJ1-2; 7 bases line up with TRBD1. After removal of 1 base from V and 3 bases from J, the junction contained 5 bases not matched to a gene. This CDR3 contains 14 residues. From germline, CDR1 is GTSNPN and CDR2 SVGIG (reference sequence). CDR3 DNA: TGTGCCTGGAGTGACTTTGGACAGGACTATGGCTACACCTTC. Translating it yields CAWSDFGQDYGYTF.

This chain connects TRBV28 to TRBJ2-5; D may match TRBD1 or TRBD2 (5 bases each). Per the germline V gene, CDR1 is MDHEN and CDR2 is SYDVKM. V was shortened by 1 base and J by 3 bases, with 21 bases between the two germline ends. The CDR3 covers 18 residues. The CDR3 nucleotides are TGTGCCAGCAGTTTATTAGGGGCCCCCGGGGCCGGGGAAGAGACCCAGTACTTC. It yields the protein CASSLLGAPGAGEETQYF.

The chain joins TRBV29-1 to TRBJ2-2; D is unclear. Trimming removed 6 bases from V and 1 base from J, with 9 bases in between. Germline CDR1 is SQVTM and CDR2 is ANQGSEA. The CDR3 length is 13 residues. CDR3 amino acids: CSVVVVNTGELFF. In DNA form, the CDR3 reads TGCAGCGTGGTGGTAGTGAACACCGGGGAGCTGTTTTTT.

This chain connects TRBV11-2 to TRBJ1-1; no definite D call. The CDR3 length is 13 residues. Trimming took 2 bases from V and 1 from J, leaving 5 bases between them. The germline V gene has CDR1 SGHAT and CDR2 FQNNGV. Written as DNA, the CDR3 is TGTGCCAGCAGCTTAAGCCAGAACACTGAAGCTTTCTTT. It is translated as CASSLSQNTEAFF. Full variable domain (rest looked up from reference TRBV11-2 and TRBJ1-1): EAGVAQSPRYKIIEKRQSVAFWCNPISGHATLYWYQQILGQGPKLLIQFQNNGVVDDSQLPKDRFSAERLKGVDSTLKIQPAKLEDSAVYLCASSLSQNTEAFFGQGTRLTVV.

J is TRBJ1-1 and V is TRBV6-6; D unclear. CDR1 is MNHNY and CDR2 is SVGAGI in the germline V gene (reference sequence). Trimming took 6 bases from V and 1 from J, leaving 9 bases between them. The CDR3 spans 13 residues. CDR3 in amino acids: CASSPKGNTEAFF. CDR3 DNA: TGTGCCAGCAGCCCCAAGGGGAACACTGAAGCTTTCTTT.

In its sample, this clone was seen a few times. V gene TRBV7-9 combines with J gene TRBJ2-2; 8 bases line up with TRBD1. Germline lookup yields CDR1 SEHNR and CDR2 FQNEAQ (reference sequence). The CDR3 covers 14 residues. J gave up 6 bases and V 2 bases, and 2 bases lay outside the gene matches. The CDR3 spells CASSLYRGSGELFF. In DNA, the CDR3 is TGTGCCAGCAGCTTATACAGGGGGTCCGGGGAGCTGTTTTTT. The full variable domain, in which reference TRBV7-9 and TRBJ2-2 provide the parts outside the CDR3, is DTGVSQNPRHKITKRGQNVTFRCDPISEHNRLYWYRQTLGQGPEFLTYFQNEAQLEKSRLLSDRFSAERPKGSFSTLEIQRTEQGDSAMYLCASSLYRGSGELFFGEGSRLTVL.

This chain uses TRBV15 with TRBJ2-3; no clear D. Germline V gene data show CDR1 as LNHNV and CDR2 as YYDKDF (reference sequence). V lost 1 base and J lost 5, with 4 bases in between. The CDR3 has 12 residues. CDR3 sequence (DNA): TGTGCCACCAGCAGAGGTGGAGATACGCAGTATTTT. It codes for CATSRGGDTQYF. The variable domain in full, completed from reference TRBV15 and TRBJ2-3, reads DAMVIQNPRYQVTQFGKPVTLSCSQTLNHNVMYWYQQKSSQAPKLLFHYYDKDFNNEADTPDNFQSRRPNTSFCFLDIRSPGLGDTAMYLCATSRGGDTQYFGPGTRLTVL.

This CDR3 is CASTLGTGLSGNTIYF. The CDR3 DNA sequence: TGTGCCAGCACCCTCGGGACAGGGCTGTCTGGAAACACCATATATTTT. The V and J genes are TRBV7-6 and TRBJ1-3, with 9 bases matching TRBD1. The CDR3 sequence is 16 residues long. The germline CDR1 and CDR2 sequences are SGHVS and FNYEAQ. V lost 7 bases and J lost 1; bases outside the gene matches: 8.

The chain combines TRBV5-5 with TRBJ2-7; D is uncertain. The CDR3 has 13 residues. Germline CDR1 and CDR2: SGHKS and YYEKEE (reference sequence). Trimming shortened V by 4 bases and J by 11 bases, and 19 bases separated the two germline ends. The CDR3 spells CASSRDSNLREYF. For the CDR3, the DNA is TGTGCCAGCAGCCGAGACTCTAATCTACGAGAGTACTTC.

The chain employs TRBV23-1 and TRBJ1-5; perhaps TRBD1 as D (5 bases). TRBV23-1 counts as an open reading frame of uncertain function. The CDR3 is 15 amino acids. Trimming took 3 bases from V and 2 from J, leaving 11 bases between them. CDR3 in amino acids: CASSHRGRGNQPQHF. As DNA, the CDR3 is TGCGCCAGCAGTCACCGGGGACGGGGCAATCAGCCCCAGCATTTT.

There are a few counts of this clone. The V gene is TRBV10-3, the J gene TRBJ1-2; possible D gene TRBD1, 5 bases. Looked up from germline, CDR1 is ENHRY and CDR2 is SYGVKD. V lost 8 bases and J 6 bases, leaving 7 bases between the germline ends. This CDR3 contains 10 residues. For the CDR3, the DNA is TGTGCCATCTGGGGGGATGGCTACACCTTC. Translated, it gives CAIWGDGYTF.